This T cell receptor beta chain was captured in a study of CXCR3-negative and CXCR3-positive naive CD8 T cells (dated by TCRdb to between 2019 and 2020). Study-level background: In total, some 140 million TRB reads were obtained, which works out to roughly 1.5 +/- 0.3 million reads per library. Diversity and physicochemical repertoire analyses covered eleven to twelve donors pooled from two independent experiments. TRBV-TRBJ cluster analysis included naive subsets from 5 donors and memory cells from 3 donors.

Concerning this clonotype itself: Its antigen remains undetermined.

Sequencer: NextSeq 550. The Human TCR Profiling Kit (MiLaboratory) was used to prepare UMI-labeled 5' RACE TRB cDNA libraries. The full amount of extracted RNA was used for cDNA synthesis, and the full amount of resulting cDNA was used for PCR amplification. The libraries were made side by side, with each library going through the same number of PCR cycles. The original pipeline was this. About 53,000 +/- 9,400 unique UMI-labeled TRB cDNA molecules per library were extracted with MIGEC and MiXCR, with at least two reads per UMI required. On average, each library contained approximately 40,000 +/- 10,000 functional in-frame TRB CDR3 nucleotide clonotypes without stop codons. After downsampling to 5000 UMI-labeled TRB molecules per sample, diversity metrics such as normalized Shannon-Wiener and Chao1 were calculated in VDJtools. VDJtools was used to calculate clonotype-size-weighted physicochemical properties of the central five CDR3 residues, namely interaction energy, strength, volume and Kidera factor 4. Following TCRdb reprocessing, every CDR3 protein sequence forms one entry, and DNA is not provided. Clone size and V and J calls follow TCRdb, not the original study. The sample table includes about 150,000 distinct CDR3 sequences. The ten biggest clones cover approximately 0.46% of the sample.

What the work shows at the level of the full study, not this receptor alone: Naive CXCR3-negative and CXCR3-positive cells from the same donor showed similar TRBV-TRBJ usage, whereas memory cells showed distinct patterns. Compared with CXCR3-negative naive cells, CXCR3-positive naive cells had TRB CDR3s with higher hydrophobicity (lower Kidera factor 4), lower energy, and higher strength and volume indices. CXCR3 expression partially decreased after cryopreservation, so most assays used freshly isolated PBMCs. Surface CD5, linked to self-reactivity in mice, was comparable between naive subsets; TCR interaction strength was therefore also inferred from TRB CDR3 physicochemical properties. Repertoire diversity was comparably high in both naive subsets but much lower in memory CD8+ T cells.

Reading from cysteine to phenylalanine, the CDR3 counts 19 amino acids. This entry has no DNA. CDR1 SEHNR and CDR2 FQNEAQ are derived from the germline V gene (reference sequence). For every CD8+ T cell subset, about 300,000 cells were flow-sorted straight into RLT lysis buffer, and each subset was sorted in triplicate. To keep memory contaminants out, a stringent definition of naive CD8+ T cells was applied: CD45RO-CCR7+CD27+CD95-. Using standard density gradient centrifugation, peripheral blood mononuclear cells were isolated from buffy coats. A FACSAria III was used to flow-sort naive CD8+ T cells into CXCR3-negative and CXCR3-positive populations. An RNeasy Mini Kit was used to extract total RNA from the sorted cells.

The specimen sequenced was naive CXCR3+ CD8+ T cells from blood. This specimen's cell subset or site label, interpreted: CD45RO-CCR7+CD27+CD95- naive CD8+ T cells expressing CXCR3 (TNR3+). Recombination connected TRBV7-9 to TRBJ2-1; TCRdb picks TRBD2, but there is no DNA to check that call. The origin of this receptor is a human donor in good health. Some clones in this sample may be carry-over from other donors' samples. The CDR3 is CASSLGLRERLSSYNEQFF.